This T cell receptor beta chain is from a study of OX40 agonist ivuxolimab in advanced cancers. On the study more broadly: Three individuals attained partial responses, comprising one hepatocellular carcinoma case and two cutaneous melanoma cases. Study findings and constraints: Individuals who were partial responders at 0.1-3.0 mg/kg had clonal expansion that ranked among the lowest.

Germline lookup yields CDR1 SGHAT and CDR2 FQNNGV. This CDR3 contains 12 residues. The V gene lost 1 base and the J gene lost 6 bases, with 6 bases spanning the gap. Turning to this clone: Antigen specificity is unknown.

Generated by immunoSEQ multiplex PCR, the TCRdb table keeps only in-frame clones and is missing some. The sample contains more than 55,000 clones, 85% to 90% of which appear only once. The receptor's source is an adult with an advanced solid tumor such as melanoma, head and neck, liver or kidney cancer. Sample: CD4+ or CD8+ T cells sorted from blood, taken in a trial of the OX40 agonist ivuxolimab. This sequence joins TRBV11-2 and TRBJ1-1, with no clear D. The CDR3 reads CASSLAVSEAFF. The CDR3 DNA follows: TGTGCCAGCAGCTTAGCGGTGTCTGAAGCTTTCTTT.